Each of the 17 T cell receptor beta chains below was sequenced from the same sample in a study of identical twins. TCRdb called the 5' RACE reads again in MiXCR, with one record for every CDR3 protein. The profile covers 1.5 million to 2 million distinct CDR3 sequences, with about 32% appearing a single time and about 0.3% taken by the ten largest. The sample comprised cord blood. The receptors shown here come from a newborn girl in good health.

The chain recombines TRBV5-1 with TRBJ2-3; D may correspond to TRBD1 or TRBD2 (5 bases each). V was cut by 5 bases and J by 6 bases, with 13 bases left in between. Per germline, CDR1 SGHRS and CDR2 YFSETQ. This CDR3 comprises 13 residues. CDR3 residues: CASSLMGEDTQYF. The CDR3 nucleotides read TGCGCCAGCAGTCTTATGGGGGAGGATACGCAGTATTTT.

This clonotype was observed a few times. This chain links TRBV25-1 with TRBJ2-1; weak D call: TRBD2 (6 bases). The CDR3 is made up of 15 amino acids. The germline CDR1 and CDR2 sequences are MGHDK and SYGVNS. V was cut by 4 bases and J by 7 bases, with 17 bases left in between. This chain's CDR3 is CASSAIPGLINEQFF. CDR3 nucleotide sequence: TGTGCCAGCAGTGCCATCCCGGGACTTATTAATGAGCAGTTCTTC.

This clonotype was recorded a few times. J is TRBJ2-5 and V is TRBV20-1; 8 positions match TRBD2. The germline CDR1 and CDR2 sequences are DFQATT and SNEGSKA (reference sequence). This CDR3 spans 16 amino acids. The ends lost 2 bases at V and 2 bases at J; junction bases unmatched: 10. Written as DNA, the CDR3 is TGCAGTGCTAGATCAGCTAGCGGGTGGAAACAAGAGACCCAGTACTTC. Its protein product is CSARSASGWKQETQYF.

The rearrangement joins TRBV6-2 or TRBV6-3 to TRBJ2-5; tentatively, D is TRBD2 (6 bases). Germline loops: CDR1 MNHEY, CDR2 SVGEGT. Deletions cut 6 bases from V and 1 base from J, with 15 bases between. The CDR3 contains 15 residues. The CDR3 is CASSQQAGGQETQYF. CDR3 DNA: TGTGCCAGCAGCCAACAAGCGGGCGGCCAAGAGACCCAGTACTTC.

The DNA of the CDR3 is TGCAGTGCTAGAGATCGCGCAGGCTACGAGCAGTACTTC. This encodes CSARDRAGYEQYF. This sequence joins TRBV20-1 and TRBJ2-7; D remains unclear. The V gene lost 0 bases and the J gene lost 3 bases, with 9 bases spanning the gap. Germline V lookup: CDR1 DFQATT, CDR2 SNEGSKA (reference sequence). The length of the CDR3 is 13 residues.

The chain employs TRBV3-1 and TRBJ1-1, with a tentative D call TRBD1 (6 bases). V lost 1 base, J lost 1 base, and 10 bases lay in between. This CDR3 spans 15 amino acids. Germline V lookup: CDR1 LGHDT, CDR2 YNNKEL (reference sequence). The CDR3 DNA reads as TGTGCCAGCAGCCAAGGGACAGCCTCGAACACTGAAGCTTTCTTT. It yields the protein CASSQGTASNTEAFF.

The chain has TRBV6-4 and TRBJ2-1, with TRBD1 identical over 7 bases. The CDR3 has 19 amino acids. From germline, CDR1 is MRHNA and CDR2 SNTAGT. J lost 0 bases, V lost 0 bases, and 11 bases had no gene match. The DNA for the CDR3 is TGTGCCAGCAGTGACTCTCACGACAGGGACCTAATCTCCTACAATGAGCAGTTCTTC. This translates into CASSDSHDRDLISYNEQFF.

The V gene is TRBV5-1, the J gene TRBJ2-7; TRBD1 agrees at 10 bases. This CDR3 is built from 14 residues. Germline values: CDR1 SGHRS, CDR2 YFSETQ. The V and J ends lost 7 bases and 4 bases, in that order; junction bases with no gene match: 8. CDR3 protein: CASAPGQGVYEQYF. The DNA for the CDR3 is TGCGCCAGCGCGCCCGGACAGGGGGTATACGAGCAGTACTTC.

The chain has TRBV20-1 and TRBJ2-3; TRBD1 matches at 7 bases. Trimming removed 3 bases from V and 9 bases from J; junction bases left unmatched: 9. Germline V gives CDR1 DFQATT, CDR2 SNEGSKA (reference sequence). The CDR3 covers 13 residues. Written as DNA, the CDR3 is TGCAGTGCTAGTCGACAGGGCCCGGGGACGCAGTATTTT. Protein: CSASRQGPGTQYF.

This clonotype was found a few times. The V and J genes are TRBV7-8 and TRBJ2-1; 8 bases agree with TRBD2. Germline V gene data show CDR1 as SGHVS and CDR2 as FQNEAQ. The CDR3 covers 16 residues. The J segment lost 2 bases and the V segment lost 3 bases, leaving 6 bases of the junction unmatched. CDR3 region: CASSFYGRVPYNEQFF. The DNA of the CDR3 is TGTGCCAGCAGCTTTTACGGGAGGGTCCCCTACAATGAGCAGTTCTTC.

This chain joins TRBV3-1 and TRBJ2-3, with D perhaps matching TRBD2 (6 bases). The V end lost 2 bases, the J end lost 4 bases, and 13 bases lay between the germline ends. The germline gives CDR1 LGHDT, CDR2 YNNKEL (reference sequence). The CDR3 has 15 residues. CDR3 coding DNA: TGTGCCAGCAGCCAAAGCGGGCTCAGCGCAGATACGCAGTATTTT. Its translation: CASSQSGLSADTQYF.

This clonotype was counted between two and nine times. The gene calls are TRBV6-2 or TRBV6-3 and TRBJ2-1; 11 bases agree with TRBD2. This CDR3 contains 17 residues. The germline gives CDR1 MNHEY, CDR2 SVGEGT. The trim removed 3 bases at V and 7 bases at J, leaving 11 bases unmatched. The CDR3 sequence is CASSYLGILAGGNEQFF. The DNA for the CDR3 is TGTGCCAGCAGTTATCTGGGCATCCTAGCGGGAGGTAATGAGCAGTTCTTC.

This clonotype occurred a few times. The chain is built from TRBV5-1 and TRBJ1-4, with a tentative D call TRBD1 (5 bases). Trimming left V 4 bases short and J 5 bases short, with 9 bases between. CDR1 is SGHRS, CDR2 YFSETQ, per germline. The CDR3 totals 13 residues. The CDR3 region is CASSARDNEKLFF. The CDR3 DNA sequence: TGCGCCAGCAGCGCCCGGGACAATGAAAAACTGTTTTTT.

This clonotype was observed a handful of times. This chain links TRBV6-5 with TRBJ2-1; TRBD2 aligns across 11 bases. The CDR3 is 15 amino acids. The trim removed 7 bases at V and 4 bases at J, leaving 6 bases unmatched. Germline V lookup: CDR1 MNHEY, CDR2 SVGAGI. The CDR3 reads CASKETSGKYNEQFF. The CDR3 bases are TGTGCCAGCAAGGAGACTAGCGGGAAGTACAATGAGCAGTTCTTC.

This chain links TRBV20-1 with TRBJ1-5, with D unresolved. The CDR3 is made up of 15 amino acids. Germline values: CDR1 DFQATT, CDR2 SNEGSKA (reference sequence). V shed 2 bases and J shed 0 bases, with 11 bases lying between them. As DNA, the CDR3 is TGCAGTGCTAGAAGAGCGGGGAATAGCAATCAGCCCCAGCATTTT. This translates into CSARRAGNSNQPQHF.

This clonotype was picked up a small number of times. The chain employs TRBV3-1 and TRBJ2-5; D is possibly TRBD1 (6 bases). Trimming removed 8 bases at V and 3 bases at J, with 13 bases between. The CDR3 contains 13 residues. CDR1 is LGHDT, CDR2 YNNKEL, per germline (reference sequence). CDR3 region: CASAVRGEETQYF. The CDR3, as DNA: TGTGCCAGCGCGGTCAGGGGAGAAGAGACCCAGTACTTC.

The table lists this clonotype with a few counts. Here the CDR3 reads CASSTLDTYEQYF. As DNA, the CDR3 is TGTGCCAGTAGTACCTTAGATACCTACGAGCAGTACTTC. J is TRBJ2-7 and V is TRBV19, with unresolved D. From germline, CDR1 is LNHDA and CDR2 SQIVND (reference sequence). Trimming took 4 bases from V and 2 from J, leaving 9 bases between them. The CDR3 consists of 13 residues. The entire variable domain, with the rest obtained from reference TRBV19 and TRBJ2-7, is as follows: DGGITQSPKYLFRKEGQNVTLSCEQNLNHDAMYWYRQDPGQGLRLIYYSQIVNDFQKGDIAEGYSVSREKKESFPLTVTSAQKNPTAFYLCASSTLDTYEQYFGPGTRLTVT.